Given below is one T cell receptor (beta chain) in context. This clonotype came up many times. Its antigen is currently not known. The input lacks base qualities; no much larger clone sits a single base away. Compared with germline, V lacks 5 bases and J lacks 7 bases; bases without a gene match: 17. From its cysteine to its phenylalanine, the CDR3 spans 16 amino acids. Of all the DNA, just the CDR3 is kept, 48 bases in frame from base 1. The germline V gene supplies CDR1 SQVTM and CDR2 ANQGSEA. This sample is part of a study of Graves' ophthalmopathy and Graves' hyperthyroidism (dated by TCRdb to the late 2010s). As for the study more broadly: Peripheral blood samples were taken at the time of initial diagnosis, before any treatment was given. After sampling, hyperthyroidism patients received methimazole starting at 30 mg daily, and ophthalmopathy patients received high-dose intravenous methylprednisolone. In total, 135 blood samples were TCR-sequenced: some 43 ophthalmopathy, some 75 hyperthyroidism and some 17 hyperthyroidism-to-ophthalmopathy patients. TCR beta repertoire signatures were used to distinguish Graves' ophthalmopathy from Graves' hyperthyroidism and to predict progression to ophthalmopathy. In five or six hyperthyroidism patients, T-cell repertoires of thyroid tissue and blood were compared. The independent validation cohort included approximately 19 hyperthyroidism patients plus 17 patients who later progressed from hyperthyroidism to ophthalmopathy. To explore V-J signatures that distinguish ophthalmopathy from hyperthyroidism, a discovery set of roughly 98 patients was enrolled, made up of more than 40 with ophthalmopathy and roughly 55 with stable hyperthyroidism. What the study reported, not specific to this receptor: In cross-validation, the 13-signature model distinguished ophthalmopathy from stable hyperthyroidism with about 88% sensitivity and roughly 81% specificity, and in the test set the corresponding values were approximately 79% and 70%. No statistical method was used to predetermine the sample size, and group allocation was not hidden from the investigators. Most expanded thyroid clonotypes with frequency above 0.001 were also detected in blood, suggesting blood repertoires may reflect the thyroid immune response. In validation, the model predicted ophthalmopathy progression with about 64% sensitivity and 72.22% specificity; 12 predicted patients were CT-confirmed with GO in a median of around 6.5 months.

TCR beta CDR3 regions were amplified from RNA transcripts for repertoire sequencing. The first round of RT-PCR was done with HTBI primers and the Qiagen OneStep RT-PCR kit, and was followed by a second round of multiplex PCR, then size selection and purification. Sequencing of the libraries was carried out on an Illumina HiSeq2000 in paired-end mode with 100 bp reads. Per the authors' processing: SOAPnuke was used to process the reads, throwing out any read that had adapters, had uncalled bases, had a mean Phred below 15, or lacked an exact constant-primer or identifier match. High-quality paired reads were merged with COPE v1.2.5. Clonotypes were defined as unique nucleotide sequences and were aligned to IMGT TRB V, D and J references using MiTCR v1.1. The analysis was limited to V-J combinations with a frequency above 0.0001, which together covered about 99% of the repertoires. For each V-J combination, a TCR clonal expansion and chaos score was defined as F50 clonal expansion divided by the chaos observed in the TCRdist matrix. Welch's t-statistics and random forest were used to reduce features to about 14 V-J combinations, which were fed into a naive Bayes classifier. Thyroid-blood repertoire similarity was quantified with the Morisita-Horn index. Starting from the raw public reads, TCRdb applied fastp trimming at Q25, assembled clones with MiXCR and retained in-frame beta chains. Each CDR3 protein appears once, grouped with its most common genes and DNA. None of the V and J calls come from the authors' own analysis; TCRdb made them. The sample table contains around 660,000 distinct CDR3 sequences; only one count was recorded for about 41% of them. The biggest ten clones account for around 3% of the sample.

Ophthalmopathy patients were characterized by moderately to severely active disease, a Clinical Activity Score of at least 3, a NOSPECS grade of at least 4, and a disease duration under 3 months. Patients with other autoimmune diseases, uncontrolled infections, pregnancy or lactation were excluded from the study. Diagnosis was based on clinical symptoms, serum thyroxine, TRAb, thyroid ultrasound and orbital computed tomography. PBMCs were isolated from approximately 10 ml of fresh peripheral blood by Ficoll-Paque density gradient centrifugation. Total RNA was extracted using Trizol reagent, and RNA quality was checked on an Agilent 2100 Bioanalyzer.

The receptor was isolated from an adult man with Graves' ophthalmopathy. Recombination connected TRBV29-1 to TRBJ2-7; 10 bases in the middle match TRBD1. The sample was peripheral blood. In nucleotide form, the sequence is TGCAGCGTTATAATCTACCGGGACAGGGGTTTAATAGAGCAGTACTTC. Its protein is CSVIIYRDRGLIEQYF.